This T cell receptor beta chain was sequenced during a study of cytomegalovirus exposure and HLA in healthy donors. Primers for the PCR totalled 60 Vbeta and 13 Jbeta. Profiled with immunoSEQ multiplex PCR; TCRdb holds only in-frame clones, not every one. The sample includes some 140,000 clones, approximately 83% of them seen just once. Trimming took 1 base from V and 2 from J; bases not matched to a gene: 3. Germline V CDR1 and CDR2: LNHDA, SQIVND (reference sequence). This CDR3 is built from 15 residues. The clonotype originates from a middle-aged man in good health and CMV-seronegative. Sequencing was carried out using PBMCs. This sequence joins TRBV19 and TRBJ2-3; 7 bases agree with TRBD1. Here the CDR3 reads CASSIGGQFTDTQYF. DNA of the CDR3: TGTGCCAGTAGTATAGGGGGACAGTTCACAGATACGCAGTATTTT.